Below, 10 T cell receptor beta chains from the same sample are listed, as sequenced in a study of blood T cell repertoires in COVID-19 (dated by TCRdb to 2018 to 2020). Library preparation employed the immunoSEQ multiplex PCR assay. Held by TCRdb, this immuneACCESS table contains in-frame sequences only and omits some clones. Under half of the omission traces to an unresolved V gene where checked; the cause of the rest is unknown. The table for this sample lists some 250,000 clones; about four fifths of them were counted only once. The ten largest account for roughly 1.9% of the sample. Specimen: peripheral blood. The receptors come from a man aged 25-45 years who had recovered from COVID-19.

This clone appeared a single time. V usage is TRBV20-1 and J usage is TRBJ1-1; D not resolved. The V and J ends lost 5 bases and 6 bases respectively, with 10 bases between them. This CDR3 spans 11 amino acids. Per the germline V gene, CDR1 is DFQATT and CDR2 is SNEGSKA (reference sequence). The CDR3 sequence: CSAFIEPEAFF. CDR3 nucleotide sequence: TGCAGTGCTTTTATAGAGCCTGAAGCTTTCTTT.

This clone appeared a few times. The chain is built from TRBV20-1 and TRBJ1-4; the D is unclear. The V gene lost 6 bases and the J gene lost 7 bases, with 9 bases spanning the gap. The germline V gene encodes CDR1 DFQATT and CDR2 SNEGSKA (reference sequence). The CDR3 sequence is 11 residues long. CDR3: CSARSGEKLFF. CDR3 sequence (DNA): TGCAGTGCCCGCTCGGGTGAAAAACTGTTTTTT.

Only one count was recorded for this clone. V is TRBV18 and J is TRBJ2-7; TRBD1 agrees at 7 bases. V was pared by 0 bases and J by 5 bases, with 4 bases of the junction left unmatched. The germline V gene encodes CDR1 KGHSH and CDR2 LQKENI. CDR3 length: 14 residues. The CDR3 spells CASSPPADRDEQYF. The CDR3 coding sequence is TGTGCCAGCTCACCACCGGCAGACAGGGACGAGCAGTACTTC.

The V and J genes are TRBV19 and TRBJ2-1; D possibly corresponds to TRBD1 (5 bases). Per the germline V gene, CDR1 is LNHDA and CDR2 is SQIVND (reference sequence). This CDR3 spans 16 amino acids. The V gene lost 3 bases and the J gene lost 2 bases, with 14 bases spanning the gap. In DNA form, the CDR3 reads TGTGCCAGTAGTATCAGGGCCCCCCAAACCTACAATGAGCAGTTCTTC. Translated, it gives CASSIRAPQTYNEQFF. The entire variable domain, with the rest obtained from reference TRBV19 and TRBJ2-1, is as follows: DGGITQSPKYLFRKEGQNVTLSCEQNLNHDAMYWYRQDPGQGLRLIYYSQIVNDFQKGDIAEGYSVSREKKESFPLTVTSAQKNPTAFYLCASSIRAPQTYNEQFFGPGTRLTVL.

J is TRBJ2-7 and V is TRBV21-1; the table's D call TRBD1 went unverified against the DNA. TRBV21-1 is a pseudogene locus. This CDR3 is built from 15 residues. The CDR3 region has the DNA TGTGCCAGCAGCAAAGATGGCAGGACAGCCTACGAGCAGTACGTC. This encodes CASSKDGRTAYEQYV.

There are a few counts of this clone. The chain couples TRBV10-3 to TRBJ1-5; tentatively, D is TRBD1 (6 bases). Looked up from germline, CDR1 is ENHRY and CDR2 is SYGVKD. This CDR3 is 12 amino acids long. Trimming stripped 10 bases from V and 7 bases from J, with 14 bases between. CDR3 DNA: TGTGCCAACGGGGGGGCCGGGCAGCCCCAGCATTTT. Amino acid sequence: CANGGAGQPQHF.

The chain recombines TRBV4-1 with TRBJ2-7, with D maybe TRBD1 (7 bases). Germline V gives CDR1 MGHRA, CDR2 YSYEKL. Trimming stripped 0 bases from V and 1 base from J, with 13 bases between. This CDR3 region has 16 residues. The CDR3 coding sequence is TGCGCCAGCAGCCAAGATGAACAGGGGAGGTCCTACGAGCAGTACTTC. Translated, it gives CASSQDEQGRSYEQYF.

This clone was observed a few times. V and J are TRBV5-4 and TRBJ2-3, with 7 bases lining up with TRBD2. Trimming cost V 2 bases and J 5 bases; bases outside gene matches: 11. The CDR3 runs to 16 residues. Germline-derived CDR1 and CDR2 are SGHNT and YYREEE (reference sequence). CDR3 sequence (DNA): TGTGCCAGCAGCTTCGGAGGAGCGGGGCAAGGAGATACGCAGTATTTT. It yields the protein CASSFGGAGQGDTQYF.

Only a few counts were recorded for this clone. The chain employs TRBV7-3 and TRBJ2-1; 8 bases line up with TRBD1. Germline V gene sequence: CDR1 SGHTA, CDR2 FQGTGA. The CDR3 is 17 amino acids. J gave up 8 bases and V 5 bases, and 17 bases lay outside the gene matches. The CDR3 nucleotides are TGTGCCAGCAGCCCATCCCAATCGACAGGGGATTACGATGAGCAGTTCTTC. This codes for CASSPSQSTGDYDEQFF.

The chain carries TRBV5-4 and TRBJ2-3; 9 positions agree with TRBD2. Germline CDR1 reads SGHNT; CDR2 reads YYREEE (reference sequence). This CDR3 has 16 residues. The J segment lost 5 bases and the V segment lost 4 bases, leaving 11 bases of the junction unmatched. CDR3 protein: CASSVGGSGGIDTQYF. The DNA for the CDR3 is TGTGCCAGCAGCGTCGGTGGTAGCGGGGGTATAGATACGCAGTATTTT.